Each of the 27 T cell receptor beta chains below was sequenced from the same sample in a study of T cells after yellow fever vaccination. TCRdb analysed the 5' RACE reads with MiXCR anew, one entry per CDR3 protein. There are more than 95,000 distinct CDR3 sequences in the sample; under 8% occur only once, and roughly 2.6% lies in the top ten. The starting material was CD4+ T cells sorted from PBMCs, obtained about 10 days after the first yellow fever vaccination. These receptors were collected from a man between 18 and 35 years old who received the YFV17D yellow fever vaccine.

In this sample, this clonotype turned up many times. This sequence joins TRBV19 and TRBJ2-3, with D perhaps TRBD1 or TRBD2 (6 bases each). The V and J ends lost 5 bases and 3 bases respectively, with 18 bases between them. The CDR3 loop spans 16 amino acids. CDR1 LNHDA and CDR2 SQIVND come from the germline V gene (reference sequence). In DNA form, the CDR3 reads TGTGCCAGTAGTGGACGGGACAAGGGGAGGACAGATACGCAGTATTTT. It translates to CASSGRDKGRTDTQYF.

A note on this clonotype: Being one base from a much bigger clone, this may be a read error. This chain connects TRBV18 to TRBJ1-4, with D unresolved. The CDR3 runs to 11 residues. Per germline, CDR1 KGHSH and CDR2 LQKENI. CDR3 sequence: CAISPGRTLFF. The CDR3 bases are TGTGCCATCTCACCGGGGAGGACTCTGTTTTTT. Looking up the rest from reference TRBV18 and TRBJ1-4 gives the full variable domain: NAGVMQNPRHLVRRRGQEARLRCSPMKGHSHVYWYRQLPEEGLKFMVYLQKENIIDESGMPKERFSAEFPKEGPSILRIQQVVRGDSAAYFCAISPGRTLFFGSGTQLSVL.

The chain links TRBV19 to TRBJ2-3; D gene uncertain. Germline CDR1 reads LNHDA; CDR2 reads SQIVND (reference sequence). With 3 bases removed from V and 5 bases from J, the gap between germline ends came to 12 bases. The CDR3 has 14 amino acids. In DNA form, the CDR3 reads TGTGCCAGTAGTATTAACTTGGGCCTAGATACGCAGTATTTT. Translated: CASSINLGLDTQYF.

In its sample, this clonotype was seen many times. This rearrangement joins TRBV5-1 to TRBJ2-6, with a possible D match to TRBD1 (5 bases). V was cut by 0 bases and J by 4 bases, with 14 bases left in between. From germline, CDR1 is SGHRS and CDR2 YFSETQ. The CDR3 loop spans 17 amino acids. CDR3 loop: CASSLGDGHPGANVLTF. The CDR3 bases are TGCGCCAGCAGCTTGGGGGATGGACACCCCGGGGCCAACGTCCTGACTTTC.

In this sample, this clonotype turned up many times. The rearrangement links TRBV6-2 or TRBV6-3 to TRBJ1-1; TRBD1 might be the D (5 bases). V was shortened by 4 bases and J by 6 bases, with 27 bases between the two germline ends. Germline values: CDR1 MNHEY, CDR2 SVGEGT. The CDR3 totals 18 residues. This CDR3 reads CASSFSPGTRIRSAEAFF. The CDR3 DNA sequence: TGTGCCAGCAGTTTTTCCCCCGGGACCCGAATTCGGTCCGCTGAAGCTTTCTTT.

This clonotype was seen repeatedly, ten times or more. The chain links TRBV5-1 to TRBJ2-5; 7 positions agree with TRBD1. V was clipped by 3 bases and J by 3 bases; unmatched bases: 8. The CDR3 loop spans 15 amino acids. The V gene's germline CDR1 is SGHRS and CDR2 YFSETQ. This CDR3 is CASSSQQGLEETQYF. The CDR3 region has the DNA TGCGCCAGCAGCTCCCAACAGGGGTTGGAAGAGACCCAGTACTTC. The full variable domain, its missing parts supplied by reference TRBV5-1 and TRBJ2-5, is KAGVTQTPRYLIKTRGQQVTLSCSPISGHRSVSWYQQTPGQGLQFLFEYFSETQRNKGNFPGRFSGRQFSNSRSEMNVSTLELGDSALYLCASSSQQGLEETQYFGPGTRLLVL.

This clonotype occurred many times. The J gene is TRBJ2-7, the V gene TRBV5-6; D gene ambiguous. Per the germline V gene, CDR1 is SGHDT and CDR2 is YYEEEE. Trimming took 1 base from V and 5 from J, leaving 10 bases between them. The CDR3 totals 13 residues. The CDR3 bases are TGTGCCAGCAGCTTGAGGGCCCCAGACGAGCAGTACTTC. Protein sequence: CASSLRAPDEQYF.

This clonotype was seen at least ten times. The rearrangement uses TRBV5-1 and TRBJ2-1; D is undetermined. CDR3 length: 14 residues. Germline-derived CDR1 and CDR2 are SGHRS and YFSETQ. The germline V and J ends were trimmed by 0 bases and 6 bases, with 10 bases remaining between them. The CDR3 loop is CASSLGPASNEQFF. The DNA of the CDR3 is TGCGCCAGCAGCTTGGGGCCGGCGTCCAATGAGCAGTTCTTC.

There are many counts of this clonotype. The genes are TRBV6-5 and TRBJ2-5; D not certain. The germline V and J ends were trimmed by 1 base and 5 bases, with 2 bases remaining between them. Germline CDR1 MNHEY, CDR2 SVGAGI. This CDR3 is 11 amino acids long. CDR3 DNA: TGTGCCAGCAGTTACTTTGAGACCCAGTACTTC. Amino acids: CASSYFETQYF.

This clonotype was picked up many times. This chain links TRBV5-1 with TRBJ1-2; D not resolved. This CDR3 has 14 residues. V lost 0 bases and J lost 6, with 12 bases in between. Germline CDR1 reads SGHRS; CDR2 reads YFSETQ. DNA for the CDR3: TGCGCCAGCAGCTTGGTGACCCCCGAGGATGGCTACACCTTC. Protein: CASSLVTPEDGYTF.

For the CDR3, the DNA is TGTGCCAGCAGCTTTTCGGCTCAGGGGGCGCGGACCGGGGAGCTGTTTTTT. This translates into CASSFSAQGARTGELFF. The V call is TRBV5-5, the J call TRBJ2-2; 8 bases match TRBD1. The germline CDR1 and CDR2 sequences are SGHKS and YYEKEE (reference sequence). The CDR3 sequence is 17 residues long. The junction had 11 bases not matched to a gene; V was cut back by 2 bases and J by 5 bases.

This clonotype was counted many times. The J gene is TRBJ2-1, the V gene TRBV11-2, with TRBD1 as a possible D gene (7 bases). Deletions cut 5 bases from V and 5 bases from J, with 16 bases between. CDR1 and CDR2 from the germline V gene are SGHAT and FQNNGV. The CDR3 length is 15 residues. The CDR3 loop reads CASSTGQGGHNEQFF. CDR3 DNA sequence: TGTGCCAGCAGCACGGGGCAGGGGGGTCACAATGAGCAGTTCTTC.

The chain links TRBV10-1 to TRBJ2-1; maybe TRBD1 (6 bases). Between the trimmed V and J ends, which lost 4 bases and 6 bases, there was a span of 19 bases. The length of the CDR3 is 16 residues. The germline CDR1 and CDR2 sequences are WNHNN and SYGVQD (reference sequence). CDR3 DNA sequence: TGCGCCAGCAGTGCCACGGACAGTACTTCACGCAATGAGCAGTTCTTC. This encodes CASSATDSTSRNEQFF.

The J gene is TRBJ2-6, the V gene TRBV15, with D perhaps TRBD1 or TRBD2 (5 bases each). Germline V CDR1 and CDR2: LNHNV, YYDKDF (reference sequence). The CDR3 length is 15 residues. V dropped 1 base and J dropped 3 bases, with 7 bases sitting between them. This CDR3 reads CATSRGGSGANVLTF. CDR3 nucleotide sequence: TGTGCCACCAGCAGAGGGGGGAGTGGGGCCAACGTCCTGACTTTC.

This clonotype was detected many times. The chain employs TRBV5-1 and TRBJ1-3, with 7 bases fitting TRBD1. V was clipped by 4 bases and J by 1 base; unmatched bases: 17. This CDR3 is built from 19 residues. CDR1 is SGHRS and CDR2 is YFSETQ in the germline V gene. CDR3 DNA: TGCGCCAGCAGCCTGAGACCTGCCGGACAGGTCGATTCTGGAAACACCATATATTTT. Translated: CASSLRPAGQVDSGNTIYF. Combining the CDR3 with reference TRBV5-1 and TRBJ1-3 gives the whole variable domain KAGVTQTPRYLIKTRGQQVTLSCSPISGHRSVSWYQQTPGQGLQFLFEYFSETQRNKGNFPGRFSGRQFSNSRSEMNVSTLELGDSALYLCASSLRPAGQVDSGNTIYFGEGSWLTVV.

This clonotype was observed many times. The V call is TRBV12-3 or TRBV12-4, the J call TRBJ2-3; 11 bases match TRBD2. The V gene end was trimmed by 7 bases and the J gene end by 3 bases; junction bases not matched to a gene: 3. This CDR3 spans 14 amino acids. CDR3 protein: CASTLAGGTDTQYF. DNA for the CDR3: TGTGCCAGCACCCTAGCGGGGGGAACAGATACGCAGTATTTT.

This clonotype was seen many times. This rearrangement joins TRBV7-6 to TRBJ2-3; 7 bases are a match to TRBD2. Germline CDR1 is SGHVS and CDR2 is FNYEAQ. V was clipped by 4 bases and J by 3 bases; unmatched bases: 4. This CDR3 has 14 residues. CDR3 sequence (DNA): TGTGCCAGCAGCTATCGGGGAGGGACAGATACGCAGTATTTT. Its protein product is CASSYRGGTDTQYF. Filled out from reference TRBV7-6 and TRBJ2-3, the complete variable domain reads GAGVSQSPRYKVTKRGQDVALRCDPISGHVSLYWYRQALGQGPEFLTYFNYEAQQDKSGLPNDRFSAERPEGSISTLTIQRTEQRDSAMYRCASSYRGGTDTQYFGPGTRLTVL.

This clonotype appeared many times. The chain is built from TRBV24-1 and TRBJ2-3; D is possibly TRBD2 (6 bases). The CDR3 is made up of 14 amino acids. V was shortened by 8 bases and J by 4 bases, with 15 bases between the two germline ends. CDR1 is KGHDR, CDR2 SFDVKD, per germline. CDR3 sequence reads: CATMLSGTADTQYF. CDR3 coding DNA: TGTGCCACCATGCTGTCCGGGACTGCAGATACGCAGTATTTT.

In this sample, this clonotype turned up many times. The CDR3 loop reads CASSSDWGMGGYTF. The CDR3 DNA sequence: TGCGCCAGCAGTTCGGATTGGGGTATGGGCGGCTACACCTTC. This chain links TRBV5-1 with TRBJ1-2; D gene uncertain. Germline CDR1 and CDR2: SGHRS and YFSETQ. The CDR3 has 14 residues. Trimming shortened V by 5 bases and J by 8 bases, and 19 bases separated the two germline ends. The variable domain in full, completed from reference TRBV5-1 and TRBJ1-2, reads KAGVTQTPRYLIKTRGQQVTLSCSPISGHRSVSWYQQTPGQGLQFLFEYFSETQRNKGNFPGRFSGRQFSNSRSEMNVSTLELGDSALYLCASSSDWGMGGYTFGSGTRLTVV.

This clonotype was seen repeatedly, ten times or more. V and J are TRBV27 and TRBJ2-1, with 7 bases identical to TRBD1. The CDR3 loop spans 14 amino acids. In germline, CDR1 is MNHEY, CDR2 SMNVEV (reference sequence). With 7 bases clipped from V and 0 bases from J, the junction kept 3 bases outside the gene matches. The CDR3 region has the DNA TGTGCCAGCAACAACAGGGGCTCCTACAATGAGCAGTTCTTC. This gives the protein CASNNRGSYNEQFF.

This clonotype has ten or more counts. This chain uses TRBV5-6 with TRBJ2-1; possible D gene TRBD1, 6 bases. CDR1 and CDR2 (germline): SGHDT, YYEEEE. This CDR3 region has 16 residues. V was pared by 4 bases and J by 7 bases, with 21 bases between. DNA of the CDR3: TGTGCCAGCAGCCGAAGAACTACAGGGTCCCAAAATGAGCAGTTCTTC. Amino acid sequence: CASSRRTTGSQNEQFF.

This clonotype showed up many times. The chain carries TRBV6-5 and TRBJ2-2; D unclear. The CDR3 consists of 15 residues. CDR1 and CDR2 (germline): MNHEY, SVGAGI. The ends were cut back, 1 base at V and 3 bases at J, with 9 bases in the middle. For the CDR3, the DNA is TGTGCCAGCAGTTACTTCAACAGATACACCGGGGAGCTGTTTTTT. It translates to CASSYFNRYTGELFF.

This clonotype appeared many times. Written as DNA, the CDR3 is TGCGCCACTCCATTCAAGCAGTACTTC. This encodes CATPFKQYF. The chain couples TRBV5-1 to TRBJ2-7; D call uncertain. The germline gives CDR1 SGHRS, CDR2 YFSETQ. There are 9 residues in the CDR3. Trimming removed 9 bases from V and 8 bases from J, with 9 bases in between.

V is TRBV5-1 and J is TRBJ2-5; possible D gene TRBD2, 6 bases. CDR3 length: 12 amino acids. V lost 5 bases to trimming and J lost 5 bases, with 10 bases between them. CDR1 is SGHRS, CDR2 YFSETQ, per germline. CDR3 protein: CASRGLAETQYF. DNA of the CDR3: TGCGCCAGCAGGGGACTCGCGGAGACCCAGTACTTC.

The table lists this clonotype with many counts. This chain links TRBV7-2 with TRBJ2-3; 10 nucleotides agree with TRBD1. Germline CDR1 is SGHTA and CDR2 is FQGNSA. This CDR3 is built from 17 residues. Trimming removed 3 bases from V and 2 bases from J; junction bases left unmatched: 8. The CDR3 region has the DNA TGTGCCAGCAGCTTTAGGACAGGGGGATCTAACACAGATACGCAGTATTTT. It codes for CASSFRTGGSNTDTQYF.

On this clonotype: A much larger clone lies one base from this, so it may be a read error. In DNA, the CDR3 is TGCGCCAGCAGCTTGGGTGGGAGCGAGCAGTACTTC. It encodes CASSLGGSEQYF. V gene TRBV5-1 combines with J gene TRBJ2-7; D is perhaps TRBD2 (5 bases). CDR1 and CDR2 from the germline V gene are SGHRS and YFSETQ. This CDR3 has 12 residues. V lost 0 bases, J lost 6 bases, and 7 bases lay in between.

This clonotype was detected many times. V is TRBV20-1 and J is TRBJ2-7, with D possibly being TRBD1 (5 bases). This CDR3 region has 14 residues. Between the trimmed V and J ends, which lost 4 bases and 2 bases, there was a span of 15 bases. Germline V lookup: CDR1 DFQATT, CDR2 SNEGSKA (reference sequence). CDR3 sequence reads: CSATSGAPAYEQYF. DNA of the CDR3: TGCAGTGCTACCTCTGGGGCCCCCGCCTACGAGCAGTACTTC.